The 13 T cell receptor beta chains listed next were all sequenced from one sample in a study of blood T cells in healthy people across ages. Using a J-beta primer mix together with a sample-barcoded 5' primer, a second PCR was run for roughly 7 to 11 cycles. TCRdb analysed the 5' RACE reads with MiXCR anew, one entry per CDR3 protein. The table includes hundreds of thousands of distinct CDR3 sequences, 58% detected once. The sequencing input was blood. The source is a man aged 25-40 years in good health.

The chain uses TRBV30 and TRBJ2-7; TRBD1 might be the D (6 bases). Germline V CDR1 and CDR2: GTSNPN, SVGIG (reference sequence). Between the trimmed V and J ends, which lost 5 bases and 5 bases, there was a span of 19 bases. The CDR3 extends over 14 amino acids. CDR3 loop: CAWASHRELNEQYF. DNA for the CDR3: TGTGCCTGGGCCAGCCACAGGGAGTTAAACGAGCAGTACTTC.

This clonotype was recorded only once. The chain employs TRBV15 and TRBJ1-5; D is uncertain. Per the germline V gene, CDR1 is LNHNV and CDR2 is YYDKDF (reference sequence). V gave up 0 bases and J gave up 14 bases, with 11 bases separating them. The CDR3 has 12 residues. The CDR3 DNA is TGTGCCACCAGCAGAGATCGTCGGAGTAAGCATTTT. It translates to CATSRDRRSKHF.

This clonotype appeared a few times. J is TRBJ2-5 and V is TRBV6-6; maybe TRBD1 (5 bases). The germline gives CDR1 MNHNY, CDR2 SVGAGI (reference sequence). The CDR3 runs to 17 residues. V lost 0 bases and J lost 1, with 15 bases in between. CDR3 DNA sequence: TGTGCCAGCAGTTACTCTCGGCAGGGTCGGATCCAAGAGACCCAGTACTTC. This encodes CASSYSRQGRIQETQYF.

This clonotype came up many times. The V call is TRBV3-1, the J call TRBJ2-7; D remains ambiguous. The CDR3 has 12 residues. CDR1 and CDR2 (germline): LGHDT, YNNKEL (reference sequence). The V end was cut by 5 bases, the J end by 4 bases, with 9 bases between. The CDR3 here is CASSSAGYEQYF. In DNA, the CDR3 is TGTGCCAGCAGCTCAGCAGGATACGAGCAGTACTTC.

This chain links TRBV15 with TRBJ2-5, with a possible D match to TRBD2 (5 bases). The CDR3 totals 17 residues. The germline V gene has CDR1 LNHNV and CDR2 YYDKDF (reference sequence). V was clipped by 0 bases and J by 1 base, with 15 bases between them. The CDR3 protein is CATSRDGITNPQETQYF. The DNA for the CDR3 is TGTGCCACCAGCAGAGACGGGATAACGAACCCCCAAGAGACCCAGTACTTC.

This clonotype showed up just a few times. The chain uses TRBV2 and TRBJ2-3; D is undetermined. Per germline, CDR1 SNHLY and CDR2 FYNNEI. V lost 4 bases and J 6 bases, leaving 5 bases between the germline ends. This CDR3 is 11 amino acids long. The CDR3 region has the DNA TGTGCCAGCAGTGTCGTGGATACGCAGTATTTT. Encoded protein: CASSVVDTQYF.

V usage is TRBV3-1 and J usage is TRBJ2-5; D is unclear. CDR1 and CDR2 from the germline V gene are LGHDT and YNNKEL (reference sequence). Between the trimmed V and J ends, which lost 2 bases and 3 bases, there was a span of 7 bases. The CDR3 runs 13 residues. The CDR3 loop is CASSQTRKETQYF. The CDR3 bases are TGTGCCAGCAGCCAAACCAGAAAAGAGACCCAGTACTTC.

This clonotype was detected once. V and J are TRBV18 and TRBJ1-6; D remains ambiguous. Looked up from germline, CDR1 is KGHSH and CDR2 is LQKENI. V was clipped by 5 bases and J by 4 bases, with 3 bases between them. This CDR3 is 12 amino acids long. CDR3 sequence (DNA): TGTGCCAGCTCAACGTATAATTCACCCCTCCACTTT. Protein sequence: CASSTYNSPLHF.

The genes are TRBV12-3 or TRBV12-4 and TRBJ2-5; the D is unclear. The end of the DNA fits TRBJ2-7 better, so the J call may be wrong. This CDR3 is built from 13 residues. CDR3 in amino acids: CASSSPEVREQYF. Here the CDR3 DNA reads TGTGCCAGCAGTTCCCCCGAAGTCCGCGAGCAGTACTTC.

The CDR3 reads CASSPKKGVYYGYTF. DNA of the CDR3: TGTGCCAGCTCACCTAAAAAGGGTGTTTACTATGGCTACACCTTC. V usage is TRBV18 and J usage is TRBJ1-2; D ambiguous. V lost 3 bases, J lost 3 bases, and 14 bases lay in between. Germline V gives CDR1 KGHSH, CDR2 LQKENI. This CDR3 region has 15 residues. Full variable domain (rest looked up from reference TRBV18 and TRBJ1-2): NAGVMQNPRHLVRRRGQEARLRCSPMKGHSHVYWYRQLPEEGLKFMVYLQKENIIDESGMPKERFSAEFPKEGPSILRIQQVVRGDSAAYFCASSPKKGVYYGYTFGSGTRLTVV.

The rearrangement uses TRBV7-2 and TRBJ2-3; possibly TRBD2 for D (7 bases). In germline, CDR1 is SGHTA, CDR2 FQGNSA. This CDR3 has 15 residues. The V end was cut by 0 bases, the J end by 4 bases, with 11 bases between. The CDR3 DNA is TGTGCCAGCAGCTTAGCGGGGGGGGCCCCAGATACGCAGTATTTT. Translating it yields CASSLAGGAPDTQYF.

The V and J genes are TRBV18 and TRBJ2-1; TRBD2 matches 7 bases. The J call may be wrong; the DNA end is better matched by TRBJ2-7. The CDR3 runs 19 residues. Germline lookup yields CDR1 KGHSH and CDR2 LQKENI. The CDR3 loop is CASSPFTSENTSSYNEQYF. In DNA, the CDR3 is TGTGCCAGCTCACCCTTTACTAGCGAGAATACAAGCTCCTACAATGAGCAGTACTTC.

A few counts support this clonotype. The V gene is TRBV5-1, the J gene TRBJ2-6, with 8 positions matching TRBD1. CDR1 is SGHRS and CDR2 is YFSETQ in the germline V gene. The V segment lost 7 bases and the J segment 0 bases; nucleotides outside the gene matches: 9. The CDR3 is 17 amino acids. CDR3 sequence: CASARGTGHSGANVLTF. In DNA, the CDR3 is TGCGCCAGCGCTCGCGGGACAGGACACTCTGGGGCCAACGTCCTGACTTTC. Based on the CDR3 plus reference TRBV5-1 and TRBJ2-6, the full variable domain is KAGVTQTPRYLIKTRGQQVTLSCSPISGHRSVSWYQQTPGQGLQFLFEYFSETQRNKGNFPGRFSGRQFSNSRSEMNVSTLELGDSALYLCASARGTGHSGANVLTFGAGSRLTVL.